These 15 T cell receptor beta chains originate from one sample sequenced in a study of T cell repertoires and Cas9 in healthy adults. TCRdb keeps only in-frame clones here, not all; method: immunoSEQ multiplex PCR. In the table there are almost 15,000 clones, 89% of which are singletons. Sequenced material: Tregs (CD4+, CD25+, CD127-, CD137-, CD154-) from PBMCs; culture status not recorded. The receptors were gathered from a human donor in good health.

The chain's CDR3 is CASSLDRGRDTQYF. The CDR3 coding sequence is TGTGCCAGCAGTTTAGACAGGGGTAGGGATACGCAGTATTTT. The chain is built from TRBV6-1 and TRBJ2-3, with TRBD1 identical over 8 bases. The CDR3 consists of 14 residues. With 5 bases clipped from V and 6 bases from J, the junction kept 7 bases outside the gene matches. The germline gives CDR1 MNHNS, CDR2 SASEGT.

The chain is built from TRBV6-5 and TRBJ1-5; unclear D gene. The CDR3 sequence is 13 residues long. CDR1 is MNHEY and CDR2 is SVGAGI in the germline V gene. V was cut by 5 bases and J by 7 bases, with 12 bases left in between. The CDR3 nucleotides read TGTGCCAGCAGTGAACAGCTGGGACAGCCCCAGCATTTT. Translation gives CASSEQLGQPQHF.

A single count supports this clone. The chain uses TRBV29-1 and TRBJ1-2; D gene uncertain. CDR1 and CDR2 from the germline V gene are SQVTM and ANQGSEA. The CDR3 runs 14 residues. Trimming removed 3 bases at V and 8 bases at J, with 19 bases between. As DNA, the CDR3 is TGCAGCGTTGAGCCTGGTCCTTCCCGCACGGGCTACACCTTC. Translation: CSVEPGPSRTGYTF.

The chain links TRBV28 to TRBJ2-7; no clear D. V was shortened by 0 bases and J by 5 bases, with 11 bases between the two germline ends. This CDR3 is 14 amino acids long. Germline values: CDR1 MDHEN, CDR2 SYDVKM. CDR3 region: CASSLWAFADEQYF. In DNA, the CDR3 is TGTGCCAGCAGTTTATGGGCCTTCGCGGACGAGCAGTACTTC.

The chain is built from TRBV25-1 and TRBJ2-1, with TRBD2 identical over 9 bases. This CDR3 has 17 residues. The V gene's germline CDR1 is MGHDK and CDR2 SYGVNS. Germline trimming cut 2 bases from V and 5 bases from J; bases unmatched to any gene: 10. This CDR3 reads CASSERGWLAGHNEQFF. In nucleotides, the CDR3 is TGTGCCAGCAGTGAACGGGGGTGGCTAGCGGGACACAATGAGCAGTTCTTC.

J is TRBJ1-1 and V is TRBV18, with 10 bases aligning to TRBD1. The germline CDR1 and CDR2 sequences are KGHSH and LQKENI. This CDR3 spans 15 amino acids. Unmatched junction bases numbered 6, after V lost 3 bases and J lost 5 bases. CDR3 in amino acids: CASSPRQGAGTEAFF. CDR3 DNA sequence: TGTGCCAGCTCACCCCGACAGGGGGCAGGGACTGAAGCTTTCTTT.

The CDR3 loop reads CASNKEPAGDNEQFF. CDR3 bases: TGCGCCAGCAACAAGGAACCAGCGGGGGACAATGAGCAGTTCTTC. The J gene is TRBJ2-1, the V gene TRBV5-1, with 8 bases that match TRBD2. Trimming at V came to 6 bases and at J to 5 bases, leaving 10 bases not matched to a gene. The CDR3 runs to 15 residues. Germline V gene data show CDR1 as SGHRS and CDR2 as YFSETQ.

The chain joins TRBV2 to TRBJ1-5; 8 positions agree with TRBD1. The ends lost 8 bases at V and 9 bases at J; junction bases unmatched: 15. Looked up from germline, CDR1 is SNHLY and CDR2 is FYNNEI. The CDR3 totals 15 residues. The CDR3 nucleotides are TGTGCCAGCCACCAAGAGACAGGGGACATTGGGCCCCAGCATTTT. Translated, it gives CASHQETGDIGPQHF.

This chain connects TRBV2 to TRBJ1-2; D perhaps matches TRBD1 (6 bases). Trimming took 2 bases from V and 4 from J, leaving 8 bases between them. This CDR3 comprises 13 residues. Germline V gene lookup returns CDR1 SNHLY and CDR2 FYNNEI. CDR3 nucleotides: TGTGCCAGCAGTGAAAGGGGGTTCTATGGCTACACCTTC. Translation: CASSERGFYGYTF.

This chain links TRBV28 with TRBJ1-2; a weak D match, TRBD1 (5 bases). The V end was cut by 7 bases, the J end by 1 base, with 19 bases between. The CDR3 covers 16 residues. CDR1 MDHEN and CDR2 SYDVKM come from the germline V gene. In DNA form, the CDR3 reads TGTGCCAGCAAGTTTCAACCCGGGGCCCGTAACTATGGCTACACCTTC. This translates into CASKFQPGARNYGYTF.

The chain links TRBV6-1 to TRBJ1-1; D uncertain. The CDR3 consists of 16 residues. The ends were cut back, 1 base at V and 0 bases at J, with 12 bases in the middle. Germline V lookup: CDR1 MNHNS, CDR2 SASEGT. The CDR3 loop is CASSEGWQEVNTEAFF. CDR3 DNA sequence: TGTGCCAGCAGTGAAGGGTGGCAGGAGGTGAACACTGAAGCTTTCTTT.

CDR3 nucleotides: TGTGCCAGTAGTCTTTTACAGGGCTCTGGGGCCAACGTCCTGACTTTC. Translating it yields CASSLLQGSGANVLTF. The chain uses TRBV19 and TRBJ2-6, with TRBD1 as a possible D gene (6 bases). Looked up from germline, CDR1 is LNHDA and CDR2 is SQIVND (reference sequence). CDR3 length equals 16 residues. V shed 5 bases and J shed 0 bases, with 11 bases lying between them.

This chain uses TRBV10-3 with TRBJ1-4; 10 bases line up with TRBD1. Germline-derived CDR1 and CDR2 are ENHRY and SYGVKD. The CDR3 spans 15 residues. V lost 0 bases and J lost 6; bases outside the gene matches: 1. The CDR3 nucleotides are TGTGCCATCAGTGAGTCGGGACAGGGGTATGAAAAACTGTTTTTT. Its protein is CAISESGQGYEKLFF.

This clone occurred once. This sequence joins TRBV7-2 and TRBJ2-1; D unresolved. The germline V gene has CDR1 SGHTA and CDR2 FQGNSA. Deletions cut 1 base from V and 10 bases from J, with 8 bases between. CDR3 size: 12 residues. The CDR3 protein is CASSLVTSEQFF. CDR3 DNA sequence: TGTGCCAGCAGCTTAGTCACATCCGAGCAGTTCTTC.

This clone was found a few times. This chain's CDR3 is CASSPPGQNSEAFF. DNA for the CDR3: TGCGCCAGCAGCCCCCCTGGACAGAACTCAGAAGCTTTCTTT. V is TRBV4-1 and J is TRBJ1-1, with D perhaps matching TRBD1 (6 bases). Trimming cost V 4 bases and J 8 bases, with 17 bases left between them. The CDR3 is made up of 14 amino acids. Germline CDR1 MGHRA, CDR2 YSYEKL.